This T cell receptor beta chain derives from a study of T-cell reconstitution after alpha-beta-depleted transplantation in children. Researchers prepared the TCRbeta library using unique molecular identifiers, the study reports. One entry per CDR3 protein results from TCRdb running MiXCR on the PCR reads. The sample carries approximately 520,000 distinct CDR3 sequences, 32% recorded once. This clonotype showed up just once. The CDR3 loop spans 11 amino acids. Germline loops: CDR1 MGHDK, CDR2 SYGVNS. V dropped 3 bases and J dropped 10 bases, with 9 bases sitting between them. The chain recombines TRBV25-1 with TRBJ1-1; a weak D match, TRBD1 (5 bases). The sequence was collected from a human donor who donated a stem cell graft to a child with aplastic anemia. The sequencing used PBMCs from the stem cell graft donor, collected from the stem cell graft. CDR3 loop: CASSDWGGAFF. The CDR3 nucleotides are TGTGCCAGCAGTGATTGGGGGGGAGCTTTCTTT.